This T cell receptor beta chain was retrieved from a study of spatial heterogeneity in lung cancer. One entry per CDR3 protein, called by TCRdb with MiXCR from the 5' RACE reads. Among about 56,000 distinct CDR3 sequences, less than 10% were seen once, and the ten largest hold about 16%. This clonotype was seen at least ten times. V lost 2 bases to trimming and J lost 5 bases, with 4 bases between them. The CDR3 runs to 11 residues. Germline lookup yields CDR1 WSHSY and CDR2 SAAADI. Time point specified: sample taken at primary tumor resection. Whole RNA obtained from tumor, nontumor lung or frozen PBMC underwent sequencing without sorting.

The clonotype originates from a female donor with early-stage non-small cell lung cancer. The sample was PBMCs, taken at surgery. The rearrangement links TRBV10-2 to TRBJ2-7; D is uncertain. Here the CDR3 reads CASSEGDEQYF. CDR3 in DNA: TGCGCCAGCAGTGAGGGAGACGAGCAGTACTTC.